These 10 T cell receptor beta chains came from one sample sequenced in a study of patients and donors after allogeneic stem cell transplantation. MiXCR was run by TCRdb on the RT-PCR reads, yielding one entry per CDR3 protein. This sample has 150,000 to 250,000 distinct CDR3 sequences, with less than 45% found just once. The sequencing sample was made of blood, either unsorted or a sorted T cell fraction (not recorded which). These receptors were taken from a human donor who was either an allogeneic HSCT recipient or a stem cell or donor lymphocyte infusion donor (not recorded which). It is not recorded whose cells these are; they may come from a transplant donor.

The rearrangement joins TRBV7-6 to TRBJ2-1; possibly TRBD2 for D (6 bases). Germline loops: CDR1 SGHVS, CDR2 FNYEAQ. V was clipped by 1 base and J by 4 bases, with 17 bases between them. The CDR3 spans 17 residues. Here the CDR3 reads CASSLEAGRGWYNEQFF. In nucleotides, the CDR3 is TGTGCCAGCAGCTTAGAAGCGGGCCGAGGGTGGTACAATGAGCAGTTCTTC.

The table lists this clonotype with a few counts. V and J are TRBV18 and TRBJ1-1, with no clear D. CDR1 and CDR2 (germline): KGHSH, LQKENI. V shed 0 bases and J shed 4 bases, with 12 bases lying between them. This CDR3 has 15 residues. CDR3 sequence: CASSPPSGLGTEAFF. CDR3 DNA: TGTGCCAGCTCACCACCATCCGGGCTAGGCACTGAAGCTTTCTTT.

The chain joins TRBV30 to TRBJ2-1, with D possibly being TRBD2 (5 bases). V lost 7 bases to trimming and J lost 9 bases, with 16 bases between them. Germline CDR1 reads GTSNPN; CDR2 reads SVGIG (reference sequence). The CDR3 sequence is 12 residues long. The CDR3 sequence: CASLREYSEQFF. CDR3 nucleotides: TGTGCCTCCTTAAGGGAGTATAGTGAGCAGTTCTTC. Full variable domain (missing parts from reference TRBV30 and TRBJ2-1): SQTIHQWPATLVQPVGSPLSLECTVEGTSNPNLYWYRQAAGRGLQLLFYSVGIGQISSEVPQNLSASRPQDRQFILSSKKLLLSDSGFYLCASLREYSEQFFGPGTRLTVL.

A few counts support this clonotype. The gene calls are TRBV2 and TRBJ2-1, with 9 bases lining up with TRBD2. J was trimmed by 3 bases and V by 6 bases; bases with no gene match: 6. This CDR3 is built from 15 residues. The germline CDR1 and CDR2 sequences are SNHLY and FYNNEI. The CDR3 coding sequence is TGTGCCAGCAGGGGAGCGGGAGGTTTCTACAATGAGCAGTTCTTC. Amino acids: CASRGAGGFYNEQFF.

This clonotype was seen a few times. One end of the junction fails to match germline, which may point to a read error. This rearrangement joins TRBV29-1 to TRBJ1-2; D not resolved. Looked up from germline, CDR1 is SQVTM and CDR2 is ANQGSEA. This CDR3 is built from 13 residues. CDR3 nucleotides: TGCAGAGTTGACAAACTCCTTGACTATGGCTACACCTTC. Amino acids: CRVDKLLDYGYTF.

This clonotype was counted only a few times. This CDR3 reads CASSLRQYTGELFF. The CDR3 DNA reads TGTGCCAGCAGTTTAAGACAGTACACCGGGGAGCTGTTTTTT. The rearrangement links TRBV12-3 or TRBV12-4 to TRBJ2-2, with D maybe TRBD1 (5 bases). The CDR3 runs to 14 residues. V lost 2 bases and J 3 bases, leaving 7 bases between the germline ends.

The V call is TRBV18, the J call TRBJ1-2; weak D call: TRBD1 (6 bases). Trimming removed 5 bases from V and 8 bases from J, with 12 bases in between. The V gene's germline CDR1 is KGHSH and CDR2 LQKENI. The CDR3 spans 12 residues. CDR3 sequence (DNA): TGTGCCAGCTCAACTCCGGACAGCGGCTACACCTTC. Its protein is CASSTPDSGYTF.

This sequence joins TRBV12-3 or TRBV12-4 and TRBJ1-1, with D unclear. V was cut by 1 base and J by 3 bases, with 9 bases left in between. The CDR3 has 14 residues. Written as DNA, the CDR3 is TGTGCCAGCAGTTTAGACACAAGGTACACTGAAGCTTTCTTT. Protein product: CASSLDTRYTEAFF.

V is TRBV7-3 and J is TRBJ2-1, with 10 bases aligning to TRBD1. The germline V gene encodes CDR1 SGHTA and CDR2 FQGTGA. The CDR3 has 16 amino acids. J lost 6 bases, V lost 5 bases, and 10 bases had no gene match. The CDR3: CASSNNPGQGINEQFF. Written as DNA, the CDR3 is TGTGCCAGCAGCAATAATCCGGGACAGGGGATCAATGAGCAGTTCTTC.

V gene TRBV2 combines with J gene TRBJ2-1; D not resolved. CDR1 is SNHLY and CDR2 is FYNNEI in the germline V gene. V lost 7 bases, J lost 5 bases, and 12 bases lay in between. The CDR3 consists of 13 residues. Here the CDR3 reads CASNMQEDNEQFF. Here the CDR3 DNA reads TGTGCCAGCAATATGCAAGAAGACAATGAGCAGTTCTTC.